This T cell receptor beta chain stems from a study of T-cell reconstitution after alpha-beta-depleted transplantation in children. This clonotype was seen ten or more times. As yet, its antigen is unknown. Study-level points and caveats: Two months or so post-transplant, alpha-beta T cells reportedly derived from several hundred expanded graft clones. The study traced high day-60 TCRbeta diversity in some patients to surviving recipient T cells and thymic progenitors. Diversity and T-cell counts at one year after transplant derived mostly from new T cells.

Germline V gene data show CDR1 as SGHRS and CDR2 as YFSETQ. The CDR3 sequence is 13 residues long. J was trimmed by 6 bases and V by 4 bases; bases with no gene match: 3. Unique molecular identifiers were incorporated when the TCRbeta library was constructed. TCRdb reprocessed the PCR reads with MiXCR, giving one entry per CDR3 protein. The sample includes 45,000 to 55,000 distinct CDR3 sequences, around 9% of them seen just once. This clonotype was obtained from a male patient between 2 and 10 years old who had a stem cell transplant for chronic granulomatous disease, so the T cells may come from the graft donor. This chain connects TRBV5-1 to TRBJ2-3; 9 bases match TRBD1. The sequencing here drew on PBMCs, mostly from graft donor cells, taken 60 days after TCRalphabeta/CD19-depleted stem cell transplant. CDR3 region: CASSHDRGDTQYF. CDR3 nucleotide sequence: TGCGCCAGCAGCCACGACAGGGGGGATACGCAGTATTTT.